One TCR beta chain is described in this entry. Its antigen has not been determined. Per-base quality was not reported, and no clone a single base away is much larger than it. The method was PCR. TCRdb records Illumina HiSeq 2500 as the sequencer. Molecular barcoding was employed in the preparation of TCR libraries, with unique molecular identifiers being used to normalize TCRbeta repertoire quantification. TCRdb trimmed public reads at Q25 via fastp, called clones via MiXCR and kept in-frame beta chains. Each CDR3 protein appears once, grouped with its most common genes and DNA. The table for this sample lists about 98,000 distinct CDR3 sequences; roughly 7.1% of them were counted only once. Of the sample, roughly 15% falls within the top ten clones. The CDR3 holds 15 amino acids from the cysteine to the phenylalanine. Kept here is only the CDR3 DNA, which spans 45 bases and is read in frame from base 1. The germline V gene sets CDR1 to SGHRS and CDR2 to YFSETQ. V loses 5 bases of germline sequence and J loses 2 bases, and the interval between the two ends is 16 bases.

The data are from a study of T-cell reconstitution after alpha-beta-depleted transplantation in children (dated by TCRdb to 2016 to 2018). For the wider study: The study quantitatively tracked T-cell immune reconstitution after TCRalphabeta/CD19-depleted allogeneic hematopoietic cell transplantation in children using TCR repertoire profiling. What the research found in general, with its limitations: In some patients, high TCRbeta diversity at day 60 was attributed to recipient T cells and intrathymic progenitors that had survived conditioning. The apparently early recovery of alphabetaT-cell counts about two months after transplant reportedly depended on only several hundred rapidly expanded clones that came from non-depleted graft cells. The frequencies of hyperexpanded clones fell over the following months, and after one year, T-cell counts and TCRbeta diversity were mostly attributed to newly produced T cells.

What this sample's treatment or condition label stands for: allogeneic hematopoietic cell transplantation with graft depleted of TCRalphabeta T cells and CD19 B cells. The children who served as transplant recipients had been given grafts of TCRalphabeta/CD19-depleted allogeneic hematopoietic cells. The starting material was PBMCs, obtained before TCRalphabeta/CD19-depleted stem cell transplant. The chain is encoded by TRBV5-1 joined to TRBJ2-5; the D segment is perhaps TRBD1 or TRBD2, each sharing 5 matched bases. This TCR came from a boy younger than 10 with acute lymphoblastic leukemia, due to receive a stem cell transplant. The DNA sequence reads TGCGCCAGCAGTAGCCAACGGGACGGACAAGAGACCCAGTACTTC. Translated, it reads CASSSQRDGQETQYF.